These 23 T cell receptor beta chains were sequenced from one sample in a study of cytomegalovirus exposure and HLA in healthy donors. 60 Vbeta and 13 Jbeta primers were used in PCR. The method was immunoSEQ multiplex PCR; TCRdb's version includes in-frame clones alone and lacks a portion of them. The sample holds fewer than 85,000 clones. The sample was PBMCs. All receptors derive from a female donor in good health and CMV-seropositive.

This chain uses TRBV7-9 with TRBJ2-7; tentatively, D is TRBD1 (6 bases). The CDR3 loop spans 14 amino acids. V was clipped by 5 bases and J by 4 bases, with 15 bases between them. Germline CDR1 SEHNR, CDR2 FQNEAQ (reference sequence). DNA of the CDR3: TGTGCCAGCAGCAACAACATGGACAGTTACGAGCAGTACTTC. This codes for CASSNNMDSYEQYF.

V gene TRBV2 combines with J gene TRBJ2-5; 10 positions match TRBD2. The CDR3 has 13 residues. The V and J ends lost 6 bases and 5 bases, in that order; junction bases with no gene match: 3. Germline-derived CDR1 and CDR2 are SNHLY and FYNNEI. The CDR3 sequence: CASRSGGAETQYF. The CDR3 DNA sequence: TGTGCCAGCAGAAGCGGGGGGGCGGAGACCCAGTACTTC.

This chain uses TRBV6-5 with TRBJ1-2; D gene unclear. The CDR3 runs 13 residues. V dropped 5 bases and J dropped 8 bases, with 15 bases sitting between them. Germline lookup yields CDR1 MNHEY and CDR2 SVGAGI. The DNA for the CDR3 is TGTGCCAGCAGTGAGAACGGGGAAAGGGGCTACACCTTC. This sequence encodes CASSENGERGYTF.

The chain uses TRBV2 and TRBJ2-1, with D uncertain. The CDR3 is made up of 11 amino acids. V lost 6 bases and J lost 12, with 12 bases in between. Germline-derived CDR1 and CDR2 are SNHLY and FYNNEI. CDR3 loop: CASSLTPGQFF. The CDR3 region has the DNA TGTGCCAGCAGCCTAACCCCCGGGCAGTTCTTC.

J is TRBJ2-7 and V is TRBV5-4, with 10 positions matching TRBD2. Germline assignment: CDR1 SGHNT and CDR2 YYREEE (reference sequence). The trim removed 5 bases at V and 5 bases at J, leaving 7 bases unmatched. This CDR3 has 14 amino acids. Written as DNA, the CDR3 is TGTGCCAGCAGTCCTAGCGGGAGTCTGCACGAGCAGTACTTC. Residues: CASSPSGSLHEQYF.

The genes are TRBV4-1 and TRBJ2-7; 11 bases fit TRBD2. J gave up 5 bases and V 1 base, and 10 bases lay outside the gene matches. CDR1 and CDR2 (germline): MGHRA, YSYEKL. This CDR3 region has 17 residues. The DNA of the CDR3 is TGCGCCAGCAGCCAAGTGATGAAAACTAGCGGGAGCCACGAGCAGTACTTC. Its protein is CASSQVMKTSGSHEQYF.

The V and J genes are TRBV28 and TRBJ2-7; 7 bases are shared with TRBD1. From germline, CDR1 is MDHEN and CDR2 SYDVKM. The CDR3 extends over 12 amino acids. The V and J ends lost 3 bases and 6 bases, in that order; junction bases with no gene match: 2. The CDR3 bases are TGTGCCAGCAGTTTGAGGGGGCTCGAGCAGTACTTC. This sequence encodes CASSLRGLEQYF.

The V and J genes are TRBV29-1 and TRBJ2-7; 12 nucleotides agree with TRBD1. Germline values: CDR1 SQVTM, CDR2 ANQGSEA. The CDR3 loop spans 14 amino acids. The V gene end was trimmed by 2 bases and the J gene end by 6 bases; junction bases not matched to a gene: 5. CDR3 residues: CSVERDRGRGEQYF. The CDR3 bases are TGCAGCGTTGAAAGGGACAGGGGGCGAGGCGAGCAGTACTTC.

This chain uses TRBV19 with TRBJ2-1; possible D gene TRBD2, 6 bases. Looked up from germline, CDR1 is LNHDA and CDR2 is SQIVND (reference sequence). This CDR3 spans 13 amino acids. V lost 10 bases and J 0 bases, leaving 10 bases between the germline ends. CDR3 loop: CATAGSSYNEQFF. The CDR3 DNA reads TGTGCCACCGCGGGGAGCTCCTACAATGAGCAGTTCTTC.

The rearrangement links TRBV9 to TRBJ2-1; 9 bases agree with TRBD2. With 0 bases clipped from V and 3 bases from J, the junction kept 1 base outside the gene matches. The CDR3 spans 15 residues. Looked up from germline, CDR1 is SGDLS and CDR2 is YYNGEE. This CDR3 reads CASSVVRGGYNEQFF. Here the CDR3 DNA reads TGTGCCAGCAGCGTAGTGCGGGGGGGCTACAATGAGCAGTTCTTC.

The J gene is TRBJ2-7, the V gene TRBV5-1; D possibly corresponds to TRBD2 (7 bases). The CDR3 is 15 amino acids. V lost 2 bases and J lost 0, with 12 bases in between. Looked up from germline, CDR1 is SGHRS and CDR2 is YFSETQ. The CDR3 spells CASSFGGRLSYEQYF. The CDR3 DNA reads as TGCGCCAGCAGCTTCGGGGGGCGCCTCTCCTACGAGCAGTACTTC.

The V and J genes are TRBV2 and TRBJ2-1; 7 bases map to TRBD1. The CDR3 sequence is 15 residues long. Unmatched junction bases numbered 9, after V lost 7 bases and J lost 3 bases. Looked up from germline, CDR1 is SNHLY and CDR2 is FYNNEI. The CDR3 protein is CASTAESGGYNEQFF. The CDR3 region has the DNA TGTGCCAGCACCGCTGAGTCAGGGGGCTACAATGAGCAGTTCTTC. The whole variable domain, remainder taken from reference TRBV2 and TRBJ2-1, is EPEVTQTPSHQVTQMGQEVILRCVPISNHLYFYWYRQILGQKVEFLVSFYNNEISEKSEIFDDQFSVERPDGSNFTLKIRSTKLEDSAMYFCASTAESGGYNEQFFGPGTRLTVL.

V gene TRBV18 combines with J gene TRBJ2-5; a weak D match, TRBD2 (5 bases). The V and J ends lost 3 bases and 1 base respectively, with 12 bases between them. There are 15 residues in the CDR3. Germline V gives CDR1 KGHSH, CDR2 LQKENI. The CDR3 nucleotides are TGTGCCAGCTCACCTCAGGACTCCCTCCAAGAGACCCAGTACTTC. Translating it yields CASSPQDSLQETQYF.

The chain uses TRBV19 and TRBJ1-5; no definite D call. Germline V lookup: CDR1 LNHDA, CDR2 SQIVND (reference sequence). Trimming took 7 bases from V and 2 from J, leaving 9 bases between them. The CDR3 is 13 residues long. This chain's CDR3 is CASNFLGNQPQHF. The CDR3, as DNA: TGTGCCAGTAACTTTTTAGGCAATCAGCCCCAGCATTTT. Filled out from reference TRBV19 and TRBJ1-5, the complete variable domain reads DGGITQSPKYLFRKEGQNVTLSCEQNLNHDAMYWYRQDPGQGLRLIYYSQIVNDFQKGDIAEGYSVSREKKESFPLTVTSAQKNPTAFYLCASNFLGNQPQHFGDGTRLSIL.

The rearrangement joins TRBV2 to TRBJ2-5; 8 positions agree with TRBD1. Germline-derived CDR1 and CDR2 are SNHLY and FYNNEI. V dropped 6 bases and J dropped 5; count of bases not matched to a gene: 8. This CDR3 is 14 amino acids long. The CDR3, as DNA: TGTGCCAGCAGACCTGGACAGGGCTATGAGACCCAGTACTTC. Protein sequence: CASRPGQGYETQYF.

The chain is built from TRBV18 and TRBJ1-3; D ambiguous. V shed 2 bases and J shed 2 bases, with 13 bases lying between them. Germline loops: CDR1 KGHSH, CDR2 LQKENI. The CDR3 runs 16 residues. CDR3 bases: TGTGCCAGCTCACCAAGGCAACTATTAACTGGAAACACCATATATTTT. This translates into CASSPRQLLTGNTIYF.

The chain is built from TRBV4-3 and TRBJ2-7, with TRBD1 identical over 8 bases. Germline V gene sequence: CDR1 LGHNA, CDR2 YSLEER. V lost 9 bases to trimming and J lost 2 bases; unmatched junction nucleotides: 9. CDR3 length: 14 amino acids. In nucleotides, the CDR3 is TGCGCCAGTGCCTCCGGGACAGGTGCCTACGAGCAGTACTTC. This sequence encodes CASASGTGAYEQYF.

The genes are TRBV6-5 and TRBJ2-7; 11 bases line up with TRBD1. Germline V gene lookup returns CDR1 MNHEY and CDR2 SVGAGI. The CDR3 contains 14 residues. V dropped 6 bases and J dropped 5; count of bases not matched to a gene: 6. CDR3 region: CASRPGQGVHEQYF. In DNA, the CDR3 is TGTGCCAGCAGACCGGGACAGGGGGTCCACGAGCAGTACTTC.

The rearrangement links TRBV19 to TRBJ1-5; 8 nucleotides match TRBD1. The CDR3 runs to 16 residues. Germline CDR1 and CDR2: LNHDA and SQIVND (reference sequence). Trimming at V came to 6 bases and at J to 4 bases, leaving 11 bases not matched to a gene. Written as DNA, the CDR3 is TGTGCCAGTAGCAAAACAGGGGGAATACGGAATCAGCCCCAGCATTTT. Residues: CASSKTGGIRNQPQHF. Variable domain in full (rest from reference TRBV19 and TRBJ1-5): DGGITQSPKYLFRKEGQNVTLSCEQNLNHDAMYWYRQDPGQGLRLIYYSQIVNDFQKGDIAEGYSVSREKKESFPLTVTSAQKNPTAFYLCASSKTGGIRNQPQHFGDGTRLSIL.

The CDR3 here is CASSLTGVNDQPQHF. The CDR3 bases are TGTGCCAGCAGTTTAACGGGGGTAAACGATCAGCCCCAGCATTTT. This chain connects TRBV28 to TRBJ1-5; the D gene is possibly TRBD1 (5 bases). Trimming cost V 2 bases and J 5 bases, with 13 bases left between them. CDR1 is MDHEN, CDR2 SYDVKM, per germline. CDR3 size: 15 residues.

The chain employs TRBV7-9 and TRBJ2-2; 8 bases align to TRBD2. The CDR3 runs to 14 residues. V shed 3 bases, J shed 7 bases, and the junction held 4 bases outside the gene matches. Per the germline V gene, CDR1 is SEHNR and CDR2 is FQNEAQ (reference sequence). This CDR3 reads CASSFVRGGGELFF. CDR3 DNA sequence: TGTGCCAGCAGCTTCGTCCGGGGGGGCGGGGAGCTGTTTTTT. The entire variable domain, with the rest obtained from reference TRBV7-9 and TRBJ2-2, is as follows: DTGVSQNPRHKITKRGQNVTFRCDPISEHNRLYWYRQTLGQGPEFLTYFQNEAQLEKSRLLSDRFSAERPKGSFSTLEIQRTEQGDSAMYLCASSFVRGGGELFFGEGSRLTVL.

The chain joins TRBV28 to TRBJ2-6, with D possibly being TRBD2 (5 bases). The CDR3 spans 16 residues. CDR1 MDHEN and CDR2 SYDVKM come from the germline V gene. Trimming took 2 bases from V and 0 from J, leaving 8 bases between them. This CDR3 is CASSLPGLSGANVLTF. The CDR3 nucleotides read TGTGCCAGCAGTTTACCAGGACTCTCTGGGGCCAACGTCCTGACTTTC.

The chain carries TRBV27 and TRBJ2-7, with D tentatively TRBD1 (6 bases). The length of the CDR3 is 12 residues. V lost 4 bases, J lost 4 bases, and 8 bases lay in between. The germline V gene encodes CDR1 MNHEY and CDR2 SMNVEV (reference sequence). The CDR3 coding sequence is TGTGCCAGCAGTTACACAGGGTACGAGCAGTACTTC. Translated: CASSYTGYEQYF.